A single sample gave rise to the 21 T cell receptor beta chains below, sequenced in a study of cytomegalovirus exposure and HLA in healthy donors. The PCR contained 60 Vbeta and 13 Jbeta primers. Data came from immunoSEQ multiplex PCR; TCRdb stores just in-frame clones and leaves some out. The sample table includes more than 25,000 clones. Material for sequencing was PBMCs. The receptors here all came from a man aged 30 to 39 in good health and CMV-seronegative.

In nucleotides, the CDR3 is TGTGCCAGCAGTTTTCCCAGGGATTCGCGGGAGCAGTACTTC. Translation: CASSFPRDSREQYF. The rearrangement joins TRBV28 to TRBJ2-7, with TRBD1 as a possible D gene (5 bases). The CDR3 has 14 amino acids. V lost 3 bases, J lost 7 bases, and 16 bases lay in between. CDR1 and CDR2 from the germline V gene are MDHEN and SYDVKM.

CDR3 sequence: CAISDASAALYEQYF. The CDR3 DNA reads as TGTGCCATCAGTGACGCATCAGCGGCCCTTTACGAGCAGTACTTC. V and J are TRBV10-3 and TRBJ2-7; D is perhaps TRBD2 (5 bases). The CDR3 has 15 amino acids. Between the trimmed V and J ends, which lost 3 bases and 4 bases, there was a span of 16 bases. CDR1 is ENHRY, CDR2 SYGVKD, per germline.

The chain recombines TRBV25-1 with TRBJ1-5, with unresolved D. Germline V gene data show CDR1 as MGHDK and CDR2 as SYGVNS. V was pared by 2 bases and J by 4 bases, with 9 bases between. The CDR3 is 14 residues long. The CDR3 DNA is TGTGCCAGCAGTGAAGTTGGTACAAATCAGCCCCAGCATTTT. Protein product: CASSEVGTNQPQHF.

The chain combines TRBV5-5 with TRBJ1-5; D is ambiguous. Germline-derived CDR1 and CDR2 are SGHKS and YYEKEE (reference sequence). V was clipped by 1 base and J by 3 bases, with 11 bases between them. The CDR3 length is 15 residues. The CDR3 DNA reads as TGTGCCAGCAGCTTGACATTCACCTTCAATCAGCCCCAGCATTTT. Protein sequence: CASSLTFTFNQPQHF.

This chain joins TRBV7-2 and TRBJ2-7; D is possibly TRBD1 (6 bases). This CDR3 spans 15 amino acids. Germline V gene lookup returns CDR1 SGHTA and CDR2 FQGNSA. Trimming took 2 bases from V and 0 from J, leaving 11 bases between them. The CDR3 nucleotides are TGTGCCAGCAGCTTATATACAGGGAGCTCCTACGAGCAGTACTTC. Translation: CASSLYTGSSYEQYF. The variable domain in full, with the rest retrieved from reference TRBV7-2 and TRBJ2-7, is GAGVSQSPSNKVTEKGKDVELRCDPISGHTALYWYRQSLGQGLEFLIYFQGNSAPDKSGLPSDRFSAERTGGSVSTLTIQRTQQEDSAVYLCASSLYTGSSYEQYFGPGTRLTVT.

J is TRBJ2-3 and V is TRBV5-1; D call uncertain. The CDR3 has 12 residues. Trimming cost V 7 bases and J 4 bases, with 10 bases left between them. Germline V CDR1 and CDR2: SGHRS, YFSETQ. CDR3 protein: CASRVSADTQYF. DNA for the CDR3: TGCGCCAGCCGAGTTTCGGCAGATACGCAGTATTTT.

DNA for the CDR3: TGTGCCAGCAGCCAGGGGCAGGGGGAGACCCAGTACTTC. Its protein is CASSQGQGETQYF. The chain links TRBV7-3 to TRBJ2-5; a possible D gene is TRBD1 (6 bases). The CDR3 is 13 residues long. The V end was cut by 5 bases, the J end by 5 bases, with 12 bases between. From germline, CDR1 is SGHTA and CDR2 FQGTGA.

Here the CDR3 reads CASLPARTSGPYEQYF. The CDR3 DNA is TGTGCCAGCCTACCTGCCCGGACTAGTGGCCCCTACGAGCAGTACTTC. J is TRBJ2-5 and V is TRBV7-3; TRBD2 aligns across 7 bases. TRBJ2-7 matches the DNA end more closely, so the J call is doubtful. The CDR3 covers 16 residues. Germline CDR1 and CDR2: SGHTA and FQGTGA.

The chain employs TRBV5-6 and TRBJ2-6, with a tentative D call TRBD1 (5 bases). This CDR3 is 17 amino acids long. The V gene lost 4 bases and the J gene lost 0 bases, with 14 bases spanning the gap. Germline CDR1 reads SGHDT; CDR2 reads YYEEEE. Written as DNA, the CDR3 is TGTGCCAGCAGCCAACCGAACAGGTTCTCTGGGGCCAACGTCCTGACTTTC. Residues: CASSQPNRFSGANVLTF.

V gene TRBV5-1 combines with J gene TRBJ2-2, with a tentative D call TRBD1 (5 bases). The CDR3 is 17 residues long. Germline CDR1 reads SGHRS; CDR2 reads YFSETQ. Trimming took off 4 bases at V and 2 bases at J, with 18 bases between the two ends. CDR3 in amino acids: CASSLRKGSRNTGELFF. The CDR3 coding sequence is TGCGCCAGCAGCCTCAGGAAGGGGTCCCGAAACACCGGGGAGCTGTTTTTT.

The V call is TRBV28, the J call TRBJ1-2; 9 bases map to TRBD1. The CDR3 has 14 residues. CDR1 and CDR2 from the germline V gene are MDHEN and SYDVKM. V trimming: 6 bases; J trimming: 4 bases; junction bases outside the gene matches: 6. The CDR3 region has the DNA TGTGCCAGCAGCTTTGGACAGGGGCCCTATGGCTACACCTTC. Encoded protein: CASSFGQGPYGYTF.

The V call is TRBV7-2, the J call TRBJ2-7, with D perhaps TRBD1 (6 bases). The V and J ends lost 5 bases and 2 bases respectively, with 13 bases between them. CDR3 length equals 14 residues. CDR1 and CDR2 (germline): SGHTA, FQGNSA. The CDR3 sequence: CASSLTGLAYEQYF. The CDR3 DNA follows: TGTGCCAGCAGCCTGACAGGTTTAGCCTACGAGCAGTACTTC.

The rearrangement uses TRBV29-1 and TRBJ1-2; D may be TRBD1 (6 bases). CDR3 size: 11 residues. V was trimmed by 4 bases and J by 8 bases, leaving 11 bases between them. CDR1 is SQVTM and CDR2 is ANQGSEA in the germline V gene. The CDR3 here is CSVAQGAGYTF. CDR3 bases: TGCAGCGTTGCACAGGGTGCGGGCTACACCTTC.

The chain is built from TRBV7-6 and TRBJ1-1; D is undetermined. Germline CDR1 SGHVS, CDR2 FNYEAQ. V dropped 1 base and J dropped 0 bases, with 12 bases sitting between them. This CDR3 is built from 16 residues. CDR3 bases: TGTGCCAGCAGCTTAGAGGTCGAGGTCTTGAACACTGAAGCTTTCTTT. Encoded protein: CASSLEVEVLNTEAFF.

The CDR3 nucleotides are TGCGCCAGCAGCTTACAGACTAACTATGGCTACACCTTC. It translates to CASSLQTNYGYTF. The V gene is TRBV5-1, the J gene TRBJ1-2; D call uncertain. Germline V lookup: CDR1 SGHRS, CDR2 YFSETQ. This CDR3 has 13 residues. V was clipped by 2 bases and J by 0 bases, with 5 bases between them.

The chain combines TRBV4-3 with TRBJ2-2; no clear D. The germline CDR1 and CDR2 sequences are LGHNA and YSLEER. V lost 0 bases to trimming and J lost 6 bases, with 11 bases between them. There are 15 residues in the CDR3. DNA of the CDR3: TGCGCCAGCAGCCAAGATATTACAACAGCCGGGGAGCTGTTTTTT. This gives the protein CASSQDITTAGELFF.

The chain employs TRBV28 and TRBJ1-2; 10 nucleotides align to TRBD1. The CDR3 runs 17 residues. J was trimmed by 4 bases and V by 2 bases; bases with no gene match: 10. Germline values: CDR1 MDHEN, CDR2 SYDVKM. The CDR3 nucleotides are TGTGCCAGCAGTTTAAGTTTAGGGGACAGGGGCATCTATGGCTACACCTTC. It encodes CASSLSLGDRGIYGYTF.

This chain connects TRBV7-8 to TRBJ1-6, with no clear D. Deletions cut 11 bases from V and 9 bases from J, with 14 bases between. The CDR3 sequence is 12 residues long. CDR1 SGHVS and CDR2 FQNEAQ come from the germline V gene. The CDR3 DNA reads TGTGCCTCAAGGAGGGCTGGTTCACCCCTCCACTTT. Translation gives CASRRAGSPLHF.

The gene calls are TRBV30 and TRBJ2-7; a weak D match, TRBD2 (6 bases). V was clipped by 6 bases and J by 6 bases, with 12 bases between them. The V gene's germline CDR1 is GTSNPN and CDR2 SVGIG (reference sequence). The CDR3 is made up of 11 amino acids. The CDR3 loop is CACHWRGEQYF. In nucleotides, the CDR3 is TGTGCCTGCCACTGGCGGGGCGAGCAGTACTTC.

The rearrangement joins TRBV5-1 to TRBJ2-7; D perhaps matches TRBD1 (5 bases). Trimming removed 0 bases at V and 7 bases at J, with 5 bases between. The germline V gene has CDR1 SGHRS and CDR2 YFSETQ. The CDR3 spans 11 residues. CDR3 nucleotide sequence: TGCGCCAGCAGCTTGGGACAGGAGCAGTACTTC. Encoded protein: CASSLGQEQYF.

The V and J genes are TRBV5-1 and TRBJ1-4, with a tentative D call TRBD1 (6 bases). Germline CDR1 reads SGHRS; CDR2 reads YFSETQ. V lost 2 bases and J 5 bases, leaving 13 bases between the germline ends. The CDR3 has 15 amino acids. CDR3 residues: CASSLRGGENEKLFF. In nucleotides, the CDR3 is TGCGCCAGCAGCTTACGAGGGGGGGAGAATGAAAAACTGTTTTTT.